The subject of this entry is one T cell receptor beta chain. Its antigen remains unknown. Germline V gene lookup returns CDR1 MNHNY and CDR2 SVGAGI (reference sequence). Trimming at V came to 10 bases and at J to 4 bases, leaving 8 bases not matched to a gene. The CDR3 is made up of 14 amino acids. Once extracted for a subset, genomic DNA was divided evenly among several immunoSEQ plates. As processed by the authors: ImmunoSEQ only sent back junction sequences with no quality scores, so filtering was done differently. Method: immunoSEQ multiplex PCR; TCRdb's copy keeps in-frame clones and lacks some. The V and J calls and the clone size are those of that table, but D and trimming were determined from the DNA. The sample has about 2.3 million clones; 85% to 95% are singletons. The data are from a study of shared clonotypes between healthy human individuals. In the study overall: Three plates were used per donor for CD4 naive, three for CD4 memory, two for CD8 naive and one for CD8 memory. Study outcomes and limitations: When naive CD4 clonotypes were compared across a handful of donors, around 5% were shared.

This clonotype originated in a young man in good health. Some clones in this sample may be carry-over from other donors' samples. The sample was naive CD4+ T cells from PBMCs. Described subset: CD45RA+ positively selected. V and J are TRBV6-6 and TRBJ2-5, with 11 bases fitting TRBD2. The CDR3 loop is CATGGTSGGETQYF. In DNA, the CDR3 is TGTGCCACCGGCGGGACTAGCGGCGGAGAGACCCAGTACTTC.